The next 5 T cell receptor beta chains were all read from a single sample in a study of blood T cell repertoires in COVID-19. The data were produced by immunoSEQ multiplex PCR, yet TCRdb's version contains in-frame clones alone and is incomplete. The table has 150,000 to 200,000 clones, roughly 80% seen once. Input material: peripheral blood. These receptors were obtained from a man younger than 45 with active or convalescent COVID-19.

This clone was observed once. The chain recombines TRBV29-1 with TRBJ2-5; tentative D call: TRBD2 (6 bases). CDR1 SQVTM and CDR2 ANQGSEA come from the germline V gene. This CDR3 comprises 14 residues. V was cut by 3 bases and J by 4 bases, with 15 bases left in between. The CDR3: CSVDRATSLETQYF. CDR3 bases: TGCAGCGTTGATAGGGCGACTAGTTTAGAGACCCAGTACTTC.

The chain links TRBV10-3 to TRBJ2-3, with 8 nucleotides matching TRBD2. The V and J ends lost 6 bases and 2 bases, in that order; junction bases with no gene match: 10. The CDR3 runs 16 residues. Germline assignment: CDR1 ENHRY and CDR2 SYGVKD. The CDR3 loop reads CAIRPGLAGTTDTQYF. The CDR3 nucleotides are TGTGCCATCAGACCAGGACTAGCCGGAACCACAGATACGCAGTATTTT.

The chain recombines TRBV4-1 with TRBJ2-5; 10 positions match TRBD1. Germline V CDR1 and CDR2: MGHRA, YSYEKL. Unmatched junction bases numbered 2, after V lost 1 base and J lost 6 bases. There are 14 residues in the CDR3. CDR3 region: CASSQGTGGKTQYF. Here the CDR3 DNA reads TGCGCCAGCAGCCAAGGGACAGGGGGAAAGACCCAGTACTTC.

The chain joins TRBV9 to TRBJ2-7, with 7 positions matching TRBD1. The V and J ends lost 3 bases and 1 base, in that order; junction bases with no gene match: 19. This CDR3 has 19 residues. CDR1 is SGDLS, CDR2 YYNGEE, per germline. The CDR3 DNA sequence: TGTGCCAGCAGCGGGAATCTCCAAACGAGGGGGCCCCTGTCCTACGAGCAGTACTTC. It specifies CASSGNLQTRGPLSYEQYF.

The chain is built from TRBV15 and TRBJ1-1; no clear D gene. The germline V and J ends were trimmed by 1 base and 7 bases, with 10 bases remaining between them. The V gene's germline CDR1 is LNHNV and CDR2 YYDKDF (reference sequence). The CDR3 runs 13 residues. CDR3 loop: CATSRAGLGEAFF. CDR3 sequence (DNA): TGTGCCACCAGCAGAGCCGGACTGGGTGAAGCTTTCTTT.